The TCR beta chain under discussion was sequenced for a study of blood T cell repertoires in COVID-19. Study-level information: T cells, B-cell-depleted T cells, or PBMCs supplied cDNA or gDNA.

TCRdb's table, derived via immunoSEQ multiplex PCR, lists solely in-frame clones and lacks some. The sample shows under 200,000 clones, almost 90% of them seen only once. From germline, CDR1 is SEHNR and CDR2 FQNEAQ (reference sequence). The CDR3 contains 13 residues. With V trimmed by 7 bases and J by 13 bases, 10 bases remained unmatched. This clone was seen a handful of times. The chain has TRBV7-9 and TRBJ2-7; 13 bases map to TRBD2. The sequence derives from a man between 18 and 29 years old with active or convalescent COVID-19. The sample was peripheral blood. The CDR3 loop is CASTREGTSGVYF. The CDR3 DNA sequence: TGTGCCAGCACTAGAGAGGGGACTAGCGGGGTCTACTTC.